This section outlines one TCR beta chain sequence together with its context. The entry originates in a study of blood T cell repertoires in COVID-19. Study overall: The United States, Italy and Spain supplied acute and convalescent COVID-19 samples.

Clones were sequenced by immunoSEQ multiplex PCR, and TCRdb holds only the in-frame ones, with some missing. The sample has tens of thousands of clones; around 81% are singletons. CDR1 LNHDA and CDR2 SQIVND come from the germline V gene (reference sequence). The CDR3 is made up of 15 amino acids. Trimming cost V 7 bases and J 7 bases; bases outside gene matches: 9. The sequence derives from a woman aged 55 to 70 with acute or convalescent COVID-19. This chain uses TRBV19 with TRBJ1-4; 10 bases line up with TRBD1. The sample was peripheral blood. CDR3 region: CASKDRGTGAEKLFF. DNA for the CDR3: TGTGCCAGTAAGGACAGGGGGACGGGGGCTGAAAAACTGTTTTTT. The full variable domain, completed using reference TRBV19 and TRBJ1-4, is DGGITQSPKYLFRKEGQNVTLSCEQNLNHDAMYWYRQDPGQGLRLIYYSQIVNDFQKGDIAEGYSVSREKKESFPLTVTSAQKNPTAFYLCASKDRGTGAEKLFFGSGTQLSVL.